This T cell receptor beta chain came from a study of T cell repertoires in cytomegalovirus infection. Background on the study: Indications came from public TCR beta signatures; they pointed to CMV infection and to a matching HLA type.

This CDR3 spans 14 amino acids. Germline CDR1 is SGHTA and CDR2 is FQGNSA. Between the trimmed V and J ends, which lost 5 bases and 4 bases, there was a span of 13 bases. A remark on this clonotype: Because it lacks the conserved phenylalanine or tryptophan at the end, this CDR3 is likely a read error.

TCRdb re-called the reads with MiXCR, one entry per CDR3 protein. The repertoire includes some 680,000 distinct CDR3 sequences, less than 40% of them detected once, and around 2.8% sits in the top ten. This clonotype was sampled from a human donor in good health (CMV status not recorded). Some clones in this sample may be carry-over from other donors' samples. The gene calls are TRBV7-2 and TRBJ2-3, with a possible D match to TRBD1 (5 bases). Sequenced input: PBMCs. The CDR3 is CASSERQLADTQYS. As DNA, the CDR3 is TGTGCCAGCAGCGAACGACAGTTGGCAGATACGCAGTATTCT.